This T cell receptor (beta chain) was captured in a study of blood T cell repertoires in COVID-19. The wider study: Researchers got acute and convalescent COVID-19 samples from the United States, Italy and Spain.

The assay was immunoSEQ multiplex PCR, and TCRdb's table has in-frame clones only and misses some. The repertoire consists of about 130,000 clones, with about 85% occurring once and the leading ten covering over 25%. The CDR3 extends over 16 amino acids. Trimming took 0 bases from V and 7 from J, leaving 14 bases between them. CDR1 is SGHRS and CDR2 is YFSETQ in the germline V gene. The material sequenced was peripheral blood. The genes are TRBV5-1 and TRBJ1-6; perhaps TRBD1 as D (5 bases). The TCR was taken from an elderly woman with acute or convalescent COVID-19. The chain's CDR3 is CASSLEGQGRNSPLHF. The CDR3 bases are TGCGCCAGCAGCTTGGAGGGGCAGGGTAGGAATTCACCCCTCCACTTT.